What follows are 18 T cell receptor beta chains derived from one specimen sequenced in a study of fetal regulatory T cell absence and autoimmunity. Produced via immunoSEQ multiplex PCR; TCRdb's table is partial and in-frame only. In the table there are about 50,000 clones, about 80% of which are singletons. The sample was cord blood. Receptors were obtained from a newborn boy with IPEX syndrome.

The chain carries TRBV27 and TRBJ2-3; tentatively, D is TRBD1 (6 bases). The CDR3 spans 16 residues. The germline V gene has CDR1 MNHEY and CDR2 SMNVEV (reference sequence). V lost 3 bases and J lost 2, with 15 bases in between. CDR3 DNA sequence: TGTGCCAGCAGTTTGAATCCCGGGACAACCACAGATACGCAGTATTTT. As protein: CASSLNPGTTTDTQYF.

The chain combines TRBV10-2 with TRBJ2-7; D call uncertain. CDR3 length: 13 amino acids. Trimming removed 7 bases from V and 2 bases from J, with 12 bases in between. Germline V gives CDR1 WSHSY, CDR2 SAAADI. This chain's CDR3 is CASTESATYEQYF. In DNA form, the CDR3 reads TGCGCCAGCACCGAGAGTGCCACCTACGAGCAGTACTTC.

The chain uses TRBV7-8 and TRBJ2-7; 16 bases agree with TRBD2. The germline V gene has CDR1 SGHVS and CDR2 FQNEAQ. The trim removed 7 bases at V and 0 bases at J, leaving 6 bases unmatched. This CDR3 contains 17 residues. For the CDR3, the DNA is TGTGCCAGCACCGCGGGACTAGCGGGGGGGAGCTCCTACGAGCAGTACTTC. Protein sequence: CASTAGLAGGSSYEQYF.

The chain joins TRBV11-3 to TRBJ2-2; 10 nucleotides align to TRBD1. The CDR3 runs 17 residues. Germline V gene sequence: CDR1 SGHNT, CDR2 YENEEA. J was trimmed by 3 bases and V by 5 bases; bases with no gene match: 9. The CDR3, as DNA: TGTGCCAGCAGCCGGCATTTAGGGACAGGGGACACCGGGGAGCTGTTTTTT. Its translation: CASSRHLGTGDTGELFF. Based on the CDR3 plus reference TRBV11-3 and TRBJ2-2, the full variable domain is EAGVVQSPRYKIIEKKQPVAFWCNPISGHNTLYWYLQNLGQGPELLIRYENEEAVDDSQLPKDRFSAERLKGVDSTLKIQPAELGDSAVYLCASSRHLGTGDTGELFFGEGSRLTVL.

CDR3 amino acids: CAGKRGTSTDTQYF. Here the CDR3 DNA reads TGTGCCGGAAAGCGGGGGACAAGCACAGATACGCAGTATTTT. V and J are TRBV30 and TRBJ2-3; 8 bases are a match to TRBD2. V was clipped by 8 bases and J by 0 bases; unmatched bases: 7. The CDR3 covers 14 residues. The germline gives CDR1 GTSNPN, CDR2 SVGIG (reference sequence). The whole variable domain, filled in from reference TRBV30 and TRBJ2-3, reads SQTIHQWPATLVQPVGSPLSLECTVEGTSNPNLYWYRQAAGRGLQLLFYSVGIGQISSEVPQNLSASRPQDRQFILSSKKLLLSDSGFYLCAGKRGTSTDTQYFGPGTRLTVL.

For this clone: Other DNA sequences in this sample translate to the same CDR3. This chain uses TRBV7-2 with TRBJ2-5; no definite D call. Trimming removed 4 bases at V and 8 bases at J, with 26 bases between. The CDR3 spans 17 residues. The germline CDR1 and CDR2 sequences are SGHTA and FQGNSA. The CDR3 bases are TGTGCCAGCAGCTCCCTCCTCGAGCACCTAAAGATTGAAACCCAGTACTTC. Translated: CASSSLLEHLKIETQYF.

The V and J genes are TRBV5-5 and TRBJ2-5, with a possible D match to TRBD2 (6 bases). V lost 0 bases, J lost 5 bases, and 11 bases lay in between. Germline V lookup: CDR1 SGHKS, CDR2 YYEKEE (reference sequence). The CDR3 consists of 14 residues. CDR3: CASSLGTGRETQYF. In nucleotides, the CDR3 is TGTGCCAGCAGCTTGGGGACGGGGAGGGAGACCCAGTACTTC.

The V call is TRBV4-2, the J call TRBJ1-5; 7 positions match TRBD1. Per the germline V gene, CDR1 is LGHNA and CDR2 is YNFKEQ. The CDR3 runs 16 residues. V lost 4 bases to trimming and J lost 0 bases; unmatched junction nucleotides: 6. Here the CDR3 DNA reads TGTGCCAGCAGCCGAGAGGACAGGTATAGCAATCAGCCCCAGCATTTT. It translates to CASSREDRYSNQPQHF.

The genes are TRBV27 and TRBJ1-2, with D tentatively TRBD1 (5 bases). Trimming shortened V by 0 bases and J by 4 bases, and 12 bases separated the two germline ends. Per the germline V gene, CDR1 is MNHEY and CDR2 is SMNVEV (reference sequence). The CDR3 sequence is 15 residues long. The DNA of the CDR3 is TGTGCCAGCAGTTTATCTGGGGGGGGTTTCTATGGCTACACCTTC. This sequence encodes CASSLSGGGFYGYTF.

CDR3 protein: CASSLSGRANEQFF. Written as DNA, the CDR3 is TGCGCCAGCAGCTTGAGCGGGAGGGCCAATGAGCAGTTCTTC. The rearrangement uses TRBV5-1 and TRBJ2-1, with 10 nucleotides matching TRBD2. With V trimmed by 1 base and J by 6 bases, 1 base remained unmatched. Germline CDR1 SGHRS, CDR2 YFSETQ. This CDR3 contains 14 residues.

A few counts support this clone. For the CDR3, the DNA is TGTGCCAGCAGCTTACTAGCGGGGAGCTCCTACGAGCAGTACTTC. Its translation is CASSLLAGSSYEQYF. The rearrangement uses TRBV7-9 and TRBJ2-7; 9 positions agree with TRBD2. CDR1 is SEHNR, CDR2 FQNEAQ, per germline (reference sequence). V trimming: 2 bases; J trimming: 0 bases; junction bases outside the gene matches: 2. The CDR3 is 15 residues long.

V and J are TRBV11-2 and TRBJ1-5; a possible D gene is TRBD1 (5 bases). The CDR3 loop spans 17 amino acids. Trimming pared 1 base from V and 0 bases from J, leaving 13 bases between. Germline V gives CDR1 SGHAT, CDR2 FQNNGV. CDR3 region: CASSLGGTGYSNQPQHF. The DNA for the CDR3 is TGTGCCAGCAGCTTAGGAGGGACGGGGTATAGCAATCAGCCCCAGCATTTT.

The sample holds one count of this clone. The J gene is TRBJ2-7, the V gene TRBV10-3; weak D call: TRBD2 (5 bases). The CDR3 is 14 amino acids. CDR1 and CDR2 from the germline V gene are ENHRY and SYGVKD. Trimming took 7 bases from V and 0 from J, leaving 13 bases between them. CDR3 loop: CAINPGYSSYEQYF. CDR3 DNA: TGTGCCATCAATCCGGGGTACAGCTCCTACGAGCAGTACTTC.

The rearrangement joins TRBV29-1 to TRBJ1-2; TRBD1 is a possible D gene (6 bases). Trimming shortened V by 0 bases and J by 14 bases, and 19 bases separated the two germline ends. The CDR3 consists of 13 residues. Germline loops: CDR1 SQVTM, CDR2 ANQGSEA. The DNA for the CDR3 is TGCAGCGTTGAAGATCTTAAGGGGGTCCCCCCAACCTTC. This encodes CSVEDLKGVPPTF. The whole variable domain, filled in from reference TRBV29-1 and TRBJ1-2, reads SAVISQKPSRDICQRGTSLTIQCQVDSQVTMMFWYRQQPGQSLTLIATANQGSEATYESGFVIDKFPISRPNLTFSTLTVSNMSPEDSSIYLCSVEDLKGVPPTFGSGTRLTVV.

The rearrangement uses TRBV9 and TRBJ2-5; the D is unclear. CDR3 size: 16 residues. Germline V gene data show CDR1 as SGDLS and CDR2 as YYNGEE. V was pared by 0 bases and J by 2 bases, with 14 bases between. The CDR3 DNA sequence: TGTGCCAGCAGCGTAGGCCGTGGGGTGCTGCAAGAGACCCAGTACTTC. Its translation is CASSVGRGVLQETQYF.

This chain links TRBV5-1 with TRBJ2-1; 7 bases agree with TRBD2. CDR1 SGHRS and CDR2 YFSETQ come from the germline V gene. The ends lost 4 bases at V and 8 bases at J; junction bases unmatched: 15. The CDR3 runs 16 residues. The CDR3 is CASSVRRGGSSHEQFF. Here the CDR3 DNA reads TGCGCCAGCAGCGTACGGAGGGGCGGGAGTAGCCATGAGCAGTTCTTC.

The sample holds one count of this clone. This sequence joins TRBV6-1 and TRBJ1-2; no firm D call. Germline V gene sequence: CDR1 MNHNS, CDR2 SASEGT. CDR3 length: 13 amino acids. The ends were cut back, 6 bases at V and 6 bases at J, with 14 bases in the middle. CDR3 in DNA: TGTGCCAGCAGGCCACGCGAGATAGATGGCTACACCTTC. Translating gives CASRPREIDGYTF.

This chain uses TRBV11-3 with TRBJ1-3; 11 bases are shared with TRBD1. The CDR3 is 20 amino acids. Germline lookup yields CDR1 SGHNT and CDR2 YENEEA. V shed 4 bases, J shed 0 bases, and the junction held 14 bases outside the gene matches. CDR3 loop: CASSSASGTGGPTSGNTIYF. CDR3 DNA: TGTGCCAGCAGCTCGGCATCCGGGACAGGGGGACCCACCTCTGGAAACACCATATATTTT.